This TCR beta chain was profiled in a study of T cell repertoires in cytomegalovirus infection. About the research overall: In public TCR beta signatures, there were indications of both CMV infection and matching HLA type. General observations from the study: Public TCR beta family frequency separated CMV-and-HLA carriers, including in an independent cohort.

From the reads, TCRdb called clonotypes with MiXCR, one entry per CDR3 protein. The sample includes some 300,000 distinct CDR3 sequences, about a sixth of them seen just once. On this clonotype itself: The antigen is not known. Since a much larger clone is just one base distant, this may be a read error.

This CDR3 is built from 13 residues. J lost 0 bases, V lost 10 bases, and 5 bases had no gene match. This TCR was recovered from a human donor in good health (CMV status not recorded). Some clones in this sample may be carry-over from other donors' samples. Sequenced: PBMCs. The chain has TRBV12-3 or TRBV12-4 and TRBJ2-7, with TRBD2 matching 8 bases. The CDR3 loop reads CANRSGSSYEQYF. The DNA of the CDR3 is TGTGCCAACAGAAGCGGGAGCTCCTACGAGCAGTACTTC.